A selection of T cell receptor beta chains follows, all from one sample in a study of T-cell memory formation after mild COVID-19. TCRdb used MiXCR to reprocess the 5' RACE reads, holding one entry per CDR3 protein. The table includes about 50,000 distinct CDR3 sequences, about 7% detected once. The sample was PBMCs or a T cell subset sorted from them (not recorded which). These receptors all come from a man between 18 and 35 years old who had mild COVID-19 (a few samples of this study predate the infection). Cell type and time point are not known. CDR3s include the opening cysteine and the closing phenylalanine or tryptophan. Fields, in order: J gene, V gene, D gene, clone size, CDR3 length, CDR3 DNA, CDR3 protein. A D gene is named only where the DNA matches it firmly. Rows give clone size only sometimes, using once, few, many, or a class for an expanded clone.

J: TRBJ2-4
V: TRBV5-6
D: TRBD1
size: few
length: 15
DNA: TGTGCCAGCAGCTCCTCGGACAGGTCCATTACCATTCAGTACTTC
CDR3: CASSSSDRSITIQYF

J: TRBJ2-5
V: TRBV5-8
D: TRBD2
size: few
length: 14
DNA: TGTGCCAGCAGCTTGGGGGGGGGTGGAGAGACCCAGTACTTC
CDR3: CASSLGGGGETQYF

J: TRBJ2-5
V: TRBV5-1
D: -
size: many
length: 15
DNA: TGCGCCAGCAGCTTGAGAGGGCCCCTTGGGGAGACCCAGTACTTC
CDR3: CASSLRGPLGETQYF

J: TRBJ2-3
V: TRBV4-2
D: TRBD2
size: many
length: 15
DNA: TGTGCCAGCAGCCAAGGCGGGGGATCTTTTGATACGCAGTATTTT
CDR3: CASSQGGGSFDTQYF

J: TRBJ2-3
V: TRBV7-2
D: -
size: many
length: 14
DNA: TGTGCCAGCAGCTTGTCACGTTGGACAGATACGCAGTATTTT
CDR3: CASSLSRWTDTQYF

J: TRBJ2-3
V: TRBV29-1
D: -
size: many
length: 12
DNA: TGCAGCGTTAGGTGGGACACAGATACGCAGTATTTT
CDR3: CSVRWDTDTQYF

J: TRBJ1-5
V: TRBV7-2
D: -
size: -
length: 14
DNA: TGTGCCAGCAGCTTAGACAGGTTCTTTGGGCCCCAGCATTTT
CDR3: CASSLDRFFGPQHF

J: TRBJ2-1
V: TRBV20-1
D: -
size: -
length: 11
DNA: TGCAGTGCAAAATCGGCGGATGAGCAGTTCTTC
CDR3: CSAKSADEQFF

J: TRBJ1-2
V: TRBV5-6
D: -
size: -
length: 14
DNA: TGTGCCAGCAGCTTTACCCAGAGAAACTATGGCTACACCTTC
CDR3: CASSFTQRNYGYTF

J: TRBJ1-1
V: TRBV12-3/TRBV12-4
D: -
size: few
length: 14
DNA: TGTGCCAGCAGAGGACTTGTGGGTGACACTGAAGCTTTCTTT
CDR3: CASRGLVGDTEAFF

J: TRBJ1-6
V: TRBV18
D: -
size: few
length: 14
DNA: TGTGCCAGCTCCGAAGGCGGAGTCGATTCACCCCTCCACTTT
CDR3: CASSEGGVDSPLHF

J: TRBJ2-6
V: TRBV12-3/TRBV12-4
D: -
size: many
length: 14
DNA: TGTGCCAGCAGTTCCTCGGGTGGGGCCAACGTCCTGACTTTC
CDR3: CASSSSGGANVLTF

J: TRBJ2-3
V: TRBV10-3
D: -
size: many
length: 16
DNA: TGTGCCATCAGTGAAACGAGGCTGGTTTCCACGGATACGCAGTATTTT
CDR3: CAISETRLVSTDTQYF

J: TRBJ2-1
V: TRBV1
D: -
size: -
length: 14
DNA: TGCACCAGCAGCTCAGACCCATTCTACAATGAGCAGTTCTTC
CDR3: CTSSSDPFYNEQFF

J: TRBJ1-4
V: TRBV20-1
D: -
size: few
length: 13
DNA: TGCAGTGCTCTACAGGAGACTTATGAAAAACTGTTTTTT
CDR3: CSALQETYEKLFF

J: TRBJ2-2
V: TRBV4-3
D: -
size: -
length: 12
DNA: TGCGCCAGCAGCCAAGTCTCCGGGGAGCTGTTTTTT
CDR3: CASSQVSGELFF

J: TRBJ2-2
V: TRBV9
D: -
size: few
length: 13
DNA: TGTGCCAGCAGCCCTTCCCTGACCGGGGAGCTGTTTTTT
CDR3: CASSPSLTGELFF

J: TRBJ2-7
V: TRBV20-1
D: -
size: few
length: 11
DNA: TGCAGTGCCAGGGAAAAGGACGAGCAGTACTTC
CDR3: CSAREKDEQYF

J: TRBJ2-5
V: TRBV24-1
D: -
size: many
length: 16
DNA: TGTGCCACCAACCAAGTTGGGGGACTGAGACTAGAGACCCAGTACTTC
CDR3: CATNQVGGLRLETQYF

J: TRBJ2-2
V: TRBV7-9
D: TRBD1
size: many
length: 16
DNA: TGTGCCAGCAGCCCCTTCCGGGACAGGGGGACCGGGGAGCTGTTTTTT
CDR3: CASSPFRDRGTGELFF

J: TRBJ2-7
V: TRBV5-1
D: -
size: few
length: 15
DNA: TGCGCCAGCAGCTCCCCGGCCAGGGGATCCTACGAGCAGTACTTC
CDR3: CASSSPARGSYEQYF

J: TRBJ1-1
V: TRBV7-8
D: -
size: few
length: 14
DNA: TGTGCCAGCAGCTCCCGGGCTCCGAACACTGAAGCTTTCTTT
CDR3: CASSSRAPNTEAFF

J: TRBJ2-3
V: TRBV28
D: TRBD2
size: -
length: 15
DNA: TGTGCCAGCAGTTTGGGGGGCGGGGGGACAGATACGCAGTATTTT
CDR3: CASSLGGGGTDTQYF

J: TRBJ1-5
V: TRBV29-1
D: -
size: few
length: 13
DNA: TGCAGCGTTGTTTACGGGGTAGGCCAGCCCCAGCATTTT
CDR3: CSVVYGVGQPQHF